These T cell receptor beta chains were read from a single sample in a study of control samples from healthy donors and cancer patients. The repertoire was sequenced with immunoSEQ multiplex PCR; TCRdb's copy has only in-frame clones and lacks some. Of under 80,000 clones listed, 94% are singletons. Sequencing input: blood. The source is a woman aged 40 to 55 in good health. Each CDR3 is given with its conserved first and last residue. A D gene is named only where the DNA matches it firmly. Clone size is not always given. Where it is, it says once, few, many or a class for expanded clones.

clone_size | j_call | d_call | v_call | cdr3_nt | cdr3_aa
- | TRBJ2-2 | - | TRBV19 | TGTGCCACGGGGTCTTGGGAGCTGTTTTTT | CATGSWELFF
- | TRBJ1-2 | - | TRBV5-4 | TGTGCCAGCAGCTCGGACAGAGTCTATGGCTACACCTTC | CASSSDRVYGYTF
- | TRBJ2-7 | - | TRBV6-5 | TGTGCCAGCAGTTACTACGGGAGCTACGAGCAGTACTTC | CASSYYGSYEQYF
- | TRBJ1-2 | TRBD1 | TRBV19 | TGTGCCAGTAGTATTCAGGGGGATGGAGGCTACACCTTC | CASSIQGDGGYTF
- | TRBJ2-4 | TRBD2 | TRBV19 | TGTGCCAGTACCATTCAGGGGCTAGCGGGGGGAAAAAACATTCAGTACTTC | CASTIQGLAGGKNIQYF
- | TRBJ1-6 | - | TRBV7-8 | TGTGCCAGCAGCTTAGGTGATGGTTCACCCCTCCACTTT | CASSLGDGSPLHF
- | TRBJ1-6 | TRBD1 | TRBV2 | TGTGCCAGCAGTGTACAGGGGGCGAGTTCACCCCTCCACTTT | CASSVQGASSPLHF
- | TRBJ2-7 | - | TRBV13 | TGTGCCAGCAGCTCGACTGCAGCCTACGAGCAGTACTTC | CASSSTAAYEQYF
once | TRBJ2-2 | - | TRBV7-2 | TGTGCCAGCAGCTTAGACCTCAGAAACACCGGGGAGCTGTTTTTT | CASSLDLRNTGELFF
- | TRBJ1-3 | - | TRBV5-6 | TGTGCCAGCAGCTCCCAGGGGACAGGAAACACCATATATTTT | CASSSQGTGNTIYF
- | TRBJ1-5 | - | TRBV5-5 | TGTGCCAGCAGCTTGGCCGGGATTAATCAGCCCCAGCATTTT | CASSLAGINQPQHF
- | TRBJ2-6 | - | TRBV11-2 | TGTGCCGGGCGGGGCGCTGGGGCCAACGTCCTGACTTTC | CAGRGAGANVLTF
- | TRBJ1-2 | - | TRBV2 | TGTGCCAGCAGCGACCCCGGCGAGGGGGGGGACTATGGCTACACCTTC | CASSDPGEGGDYGYTF
- | TRBJ2-3 | TRBD2 | TRBV7-3 | TGTGCCAGCAGCCCGGGGAGCGGGGAGACAGATACGCAGTATTTT | CASSPGSGETDTQYF
- | TRBJ1-2 | - | TRBV7-9 | TGTGCCAGCAGCTCTCCGGGAGTGGGTTATGGCTACACCTTC | CASSSPGVGYGYTF
- | TRBJ2-3 | - | TRBV5-1 | TGCGCCAGCAGCTTGCAGGGGCCGGACACAGATACGCAGTATTTT | CASSLQGPDTDTQYF
- | TRBJ1-2 | TRBD1 | TRBV24-1 | TGTGCCACCAGTGATTCAGGGGGCGGCTATGGCTACACCTTC | CATSDSGGGYGYTF
- | TRBJ1-5 | - | TRBV28 | TGTGCCAGCAGTCCTATATGGCATCAGCCCCAGCATTTT | CASSPIWHQPQHF
- | TRBJ2-7 | TRBD2 | TRBV6-2/TRBV6-3 | TGTGCCAGCAGTTTTAGGAGCGGGGGCTACGAGCAGTACTTC | CASSFRSGGYEQYF
- | TRBJ2-2 | - | TRBV7-9 | TGTGCCAGCAGCAATCCCTTACGGGACACTTACACCGGGGAGCTGTTTTTT | CASSNPLRDTYTGELFF
- | TRBJ2-3 | TRBD2 | TRBV27 | TGTGCCAGCAGTTTATTCGACGGGAGGGCAGATACGCAGTATTTT | CASSLFDGRADTQYF
- | TRBJ1-2 | - | TRBV30 | TGTGCCTTACCGGGACCCGATAACTATGGCTACACCTTC | CALPGPDNYGYTF
- | TRBJ2-6 | - | TRBV5-6 | TGTGCCAGCAGCTTTCGGCTCTCTGGGGCCAACGTCCTGACTTTC | CASSFRLSGANVLTF
- | TRBJ2-7 | - | TRBV7-6 | TGTGCCAGCAGCTCCGGACCCGGCTACGAGCAGTACTTC | CASSSGPGYEQYF
- | TRBJ1-1 | TRBD1 | TRBV5-8 | TGTGCCAGCAGCTTTTTGACAGGGGGTCTGAACACTGAAGCTTTCTTT | CASSFLTGGLNTEAFF
- | TRBJ2-2 | TRBD1 | TRBV24-1 | TGTGCCACCAGTGATCCAACAACAGGGGTCGATCCCGGGGAGCTGTTTTTT | CATSDPTTGVDPGELFF
- | TRBJ1-1 | - | TRBV5-4 | TGTGCCAGCAGCAAGGGACGGGCGAACACTGAAGCTTTCTTT | CASSKGRANTEAFF
- | TRBJ2-1 | TRBD2 | TRBV2 | TGTGCCAGCAGTCGACTAGCAGCTTACAATGAGCAGTTCTTC | CASSRLAAYNEQFF
- | TRBJ1-2 | - | TRBV12-5 | TGTGCTAGTGGGACTCAGGTGACCTATGGCTACACCTTC | CASGTQVTYGYTF
- | TRBJ2-7 | TRBD2 | TRBV2 | TGTGCCAGCAAAAACACAGGACTAGCGGTTTACGAGCAGTACTTC | CASKNTGLAVYEQYF
- | TRBJ2-3 | TRBD1 | TRBV27 | TGTGCCAGCAGTTTATATAGGGGGCCGACAGATACGCAGTATTTT | CASSLYRGPTDTQYF
- | TRBJ2-5 | - | TRBV6-5 | TGTGCCAGCAGACCCTGGGACTCAGAGACCCAGTACTTC | CASRPWDSETQYF
- | TRBJ1-2 | - | TRBV5-1 | TGCGCCAGCAGCCTCGGGACGCCCGCGGGCTACACCTTC | CASSLGTPAGYTF
- | TRBJ2-3 | TRBD1 | TRBV19 | TGTGCCAGTAGAAAAAGACCGGGACAGGGTACAGATACGCAGTATTTT | CASRKRPGQGTDTQYF
- | TRBJ2-1 | TRBD2 | TRBV9 | TGTGCCAGCAGCGTAGTGGGACTAGCGGACAATGAGCAGTTCTTC | CASSVVGLADNEQFF
- | TRBJ2-7 | TRBD2 | TRBV5-6 | TGTGCCAGCAGCTTGGGAAGCGGGGGGTACGAGCAGTACTTC | CASSLGSGGYEQYF
- | TRBJ1-6 | - | TRBV7-9 | TGTGCCAGCAGCTTAATGAGCTCCTATAATTCACCCCTCCACTTT | CASSLMSSYNSPLHF
- | TRBJ1-3 | - | TRBV7-9 | TGTGCCAGCAACATCAGGGGCTCTGGAAACACCATATATTTT | CASNIRGSGNTIYF
- | TRBJ1-1 | - | TRBV19 | TGTGCCAGTAGTAAAACCGGCACTGAAGCTTTCTTT | CASSKTGTEAFF
- | TRBJ1-5 | TRBD1 | TRBV19 | TGTGCCAGTAGCCTACAGGGGACGGGCAATCAGCCCCAGCATTTT | CASSLQGTGNQPQHF
- | TRBJ1-5 | TRBD1 | TRBV19 | TGTGCCAGTAGGCATAGAGACAGGGGGCTCAATCAGCCCCAGCATTTT | CASRHRDRGLNQPQHF
- | TRBJ1-5 | TRBD1 | TRBV24-1 | TGTGCCACCAGTGATTTTCACCGGGACAGATCCTATAGCAATCAGCCCCAGCATTTT | CATSDFHRDRSYSNQPQHF
- | TRBJ2-2 | TRBD2 | TRBV7-8 | TGTGCCAGCAGCCCCCAGGGCCGGGGGGTTCCGACGAACACCGGGGAGCTGTTTTTT | CASSPQGRGVPTNTGELFF
- | TRBJ2-5 | - | TRBV24-1 | TGTGCCACCAGTGATTCGAAAGAGGAGACCCAGTACTTC | CATSDSKEETQYF
- | TRBJ1-5 | - | TRBV10-3 | TGTGCCATCAGTGAAGGTCAGGGAAATCAGCCCCAGCATTTT | CAISEGQGNQPQHF
- | TRBJ1-3 | - | TRBV11-3 | TGTGCCAGCAGCTTAGGTGGCTCTGGAAACACCATATATTTT | CASSLGGSGNTIYF
- | TRBJ2-4 | - | TRBV27 | TGTGCCAGCAGTTCCTGGGACACAACAGACAAAAACATTCAGTACTTC | CASSSWDTTDKNIQYF
- | TRBJ2-1 | TRBD2 | TRBV6-4 | TGTGCCAGCAGCGCGGGACTAGCGGGGCACGAGCAGTTCTTC | CASSAGLAGHEQFF
- | TRBJ1-5 | - | TRBV30 | TGTGCCTGGAGTAAGTCCACCCTGTATCAGCCCCAGCATTTT | CAWSKSTLYQPQHF
- | TRBJ1-3 | - | TRBV7-9 | TGTGCCAGCAGCCCAGACACCGCCTCTGGAAACACCATATATTTT | CASSPDTASGNTIYF
- | TRBJ2-7 | - | TRBV7-2 | TGTGCCAGCAGCTTAAGAAGGCCCGGTTACGAGCAGTACTTC | CASSLRRPGYEQYF
- | TRBJ2-1 | TRBD2 | TRBV11-3 | TGTGCCAGCAGCCCCGGGGGGAGGAGGTCGGGTGAGCAGTTCTTC | CASSPGGRRSGEQFF